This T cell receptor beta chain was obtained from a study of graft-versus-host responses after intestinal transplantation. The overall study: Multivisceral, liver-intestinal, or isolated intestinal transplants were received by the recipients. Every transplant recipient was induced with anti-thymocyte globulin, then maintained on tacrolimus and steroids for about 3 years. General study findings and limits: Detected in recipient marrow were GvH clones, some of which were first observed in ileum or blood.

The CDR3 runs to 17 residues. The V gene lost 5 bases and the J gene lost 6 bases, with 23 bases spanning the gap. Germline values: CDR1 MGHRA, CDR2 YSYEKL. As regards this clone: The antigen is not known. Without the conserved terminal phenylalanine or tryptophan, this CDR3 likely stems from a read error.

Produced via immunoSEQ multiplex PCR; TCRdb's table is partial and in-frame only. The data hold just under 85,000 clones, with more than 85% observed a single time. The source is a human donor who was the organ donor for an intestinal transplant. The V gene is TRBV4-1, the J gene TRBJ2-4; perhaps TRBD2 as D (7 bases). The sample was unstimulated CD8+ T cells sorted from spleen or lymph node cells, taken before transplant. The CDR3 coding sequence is TGCGCCAGCAGCAACCCGCTAAACGGGGGGCGGGGAAACATTCAGTACCTC. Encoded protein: CASSNPLNGGRGNIQYL.